The next 24 T cell receptor beta chains were all read from a single sample in a study of blood T cell repertoires in COVID-19. Sequencing used immunoSEQ multiplex PCR; TCRdb keeps in-frame clones, though not all of them. The sample has 150,000 to 200,000 clones; roughly 83% are singletons. Sequencing was performed on PBMCs or T cells enriched from blood (not recorded which). These receptors were collected from a man in his 70s who had been exposed to COVID-19.

V is TRBV10-1 and J is TRBJ2-1; 10 nucleotides match TRBD2. The germline V gene encodes CDR1 WNHNN and CDR2 SYGVQD (reference sequence). V was clipped by 6 bases and J by 12 bases; unmatched bases: 5. The CDR3 is 12 residues long. The CDR3 is CASSIAGGGQFF. The CDR3 DNA reads TGCGCCAGCAGCATAGCGGGAGGCGGGCAGTTCTTC.

The chain combines TRBV5-6 with TRBJ2-7, with D tentatively TRBD1 (6 bases). The CDR3 sequence is 14 residues long. Per the germline V gene, CDR1 is SGHDT and CDR2 is YYEEEE. Trimming stripped 6 bases from V and 0 bases from J, with 13 bases between. CDR3 in DNA: TGTGCCAGCACCCGAAGGGGGTACTCCTACGAGCAGTACTTC. This gives the protein CASTRRGYSYEQYF.

This clone was detected once. The chain uses TRBV29-1 and TRBJ2-3; D not certain. This CDR3 contains 12 residues. V lost 6 bases to trimming and J lost 2 bases, with 9 bases between them. Germline V gene lookup returns CDR1 SQVTM and CDR2 ANQGSEA. The CDR3 loop reads CSVVYLTDTQYF. In nucleotides, the CDR3 is TGCAGCGTCGTTTATCTCACAGATACGCAGTATTTT.

The chain is built from TRBV5-1 and TRBJ2-5, with D tentatively TRBD2 (7 bases). The CDR3 is 15 residues long. The germline V gene encodes CDR1 SGHRS and CDR2 YFSETQ. The ends were cut back, 0 bases at V and 5 bases at J, with 14 bases in the middle. The CDR3 nucleotides are TGCGCCAGCAGCTTGGCCCCAGGGGAGGGCGAGACCCAGTACTTC. Its translation: CASSLAPGEGETQYF. The full variable domain, rest sourced from reference TRBV5-1 and TRBJ2-5, is KAGVTQTPRYLIKTRGQQVTLSCSPISGHRSVSWYQQTPGQGLQFLFEYFSETQRNKGNFPGRFSGRQFSNSRSEMNVSTLELGDSALYLCASSLAPGEGETQYFGPGTRLLVL.

This clone was picked up one time. The V gene is TRBV7-3, the J gene TRBJ1-1; maybe TRBD1 (5 bases). The CDR3 has 13 residues. Germline CDR1 reads SGHTA; CDR2 reads FQGTGA. V lost 5 bases and J 5 bases, leaving 12 bases between the germline ends. The CDR3 DNA follows: TGTGCCAGCAGCAGGAATAAGGGGACTGAAGCTTTCTTT. The encoded protein is CASSRNKGTEAFF.

The rearrangement links TRBV5-6 to TRBJ1-2, with 8 bases lining up with TRBD1. The CDR3 spans 16 residues. Germline CDR1 reads SGHDT; CDR2 reads YYEEEE. V shed 3 bases, J shed 4 bases, and the junction held 11 bases outside the gene matches. CDR3 nucleotide sequence: TGTGCCAGCAGCTCGACAGGGGTTAGGGAGGGCTATGGCTACACCTTC. Protein: CASSSTGVREGYGYTF.

The rearrangement uses TRBV10-2 and TRBJ1-2; unclear D gene. Germline V lookup: CDR1 WSHSY, CDR2 SAAADI. Between the trimmed V and J ends, which lost 5 bases and 6 bases, there was a span of 7 bases. The CDR3 sequence is 11 residues long. The CDR3 DNA sequence: TGCGCCAGCAGTAACAGAGATGGCTACACCTTC. This codes for CASSNRDGYTF.

This chain connects TRBV10-3 to TRBJ1-2; tentative D call: TRBD1 (5 bases). Per germline, CDR1 ENHRY and CDR2 SYGVKD. With 6 bases removed from V and 0 bases from J, the gap between germline ends came to 14 bases. The length of the CDR3 is 15 residues. The CDR3 nucleotides read TGTGCCATCAGGGGCGGGACCTTCGCTAACTATGGCTACACCTTC. It specifies CAIRGGTFANYGYTF.

The CDR3 nucleotides are TGCGCCAGCTCCCCTTTGGAGGTAGTGCCCCTCGACAAAAACACTGAAGCTTTCTTT. This sequence encodes CASSPLEVVPLDKNTEAFF. The chain is built from TRBV5-1 and TRBJ1-1; D gene ambiguous. Trimming stripped 7 bases from V and 2 bases from J, with 30 bases between. CDR1 is SGHRS and CDR2 is YFSETQ in the germline V gene. The CDR3 contains 19 residues.

This sequence joins TRBV5-8 and TRBJ1-1, with 9 positions matching TRBD1. This CDR3 has 15 amino acids. Trimming removed 4 bases from V and 10 bases from J; junction bases left unmatched: 14. Germline CDR1 and CDR2: SGHTS and YDEGEE. The DNA for the CDR3 is TGTGCCAGCAGCCCCGGGACAGGGCCGCCGGAGGTAGCTTTCTTT. Residues: CASSPGTGPPEVAFF.

This clone came up a few times. This chain connects TRBV12-3 or TRBV12-4 to TRBJ2-2, with TRBD1 matching 8 bases. Losses at the gene ends were 7 bases for V and 5 bases for J; bases not matched to a gene: 3. The CDR3 length is 13 residues. Here the CDR3 DNA reads TGTGCCAGCACAGGGGGCAGAACCGGGGAGCTGTTTTTT. As protein: CASTGGRTGELFF.

The chain uses TRBV5-4 and TRBJ2-3, with D maybe TRBD1 (5 bases). The CDR3 spans 13 residues. V was pared by 4 bases and J by 5 bases, with 11 bases between. Germline CDR1 SGHNT, CDR2 YYREEE (reference sequence). As DNA, the CDR3 is TGTGCCAGCAGCGAATCAGGGATAGATACGCAGTATTTT. Translation gives CASSESGIDTQYF.

The gene calls are TRBV6-5 and TRBJ1-1; D is undetermined. V lost 7 bases to trimming and J lost 0 bases, with 12 bases between them. This CDR3 has 14 residues. CDR1 and CDR2 (germline): MNHEY, SVGAGI. The CDR3 nucleotides are TGTGCCAGCATGAGAGGGAGCATGAACACTGAAGCTTTCTTT. Residues: CASMRGSMNTEAFF.

This clone was counted a few times. V and J are TRBV28 and TRBJ2-7; 9 positions agree with TRBD1. Losses at the gene ends were 7 bases for V and 10 bases for J; bases not matched to a gene: 14. The germline CDR1 and CDR2 sequences are MDHEN and SYDVKM. The CDR3 consists of 14 residues. The chain's CDR3 is CASNRPGQGIGQYF. For the CDR3, the DNA is TGTGCCAGCAACCGACCGGGACAGGGAATCGGTCAGTACTTC.

This clone was seen only once. The chain has TRBV15 and TRBJ1-1, with D possibly being TRBD1 (5 bases). The CDR3 length is 16 residues. CDR1 is LNHNV and CDR2 is YYDKDF in the germline V gene (reference sequence). Trimming removed 2 bases from V and 1 base from J, with 14 bases in between. DNA for the CDR3: TGTGCCACCAGCAGAAAAAGGGGAGGTTCGAACACTGAAGCTTTCTTT. Amino acid sequence: CATSRKRGGSNTEAFF.

This clone has more than one count but fewer than ten. In DNA, the CDR3 is TGTGCCAGCAGCCCATCACCGGACAGCGGCGGTTCACCCCTCCACTTT. Translating gives CASSPSPDSGGSPLHF. The V and J genes are TRBV5-6 and TRBJ1-6; weak D call: TRBD1 (6 bases). The CDR3 has 16 residues. Trimming cost V 4 bases and J 9 bases, with 20 bases left between them. CDR1 and CDR2 (germline): SGHDT, YYEEEE.

The rearrangement links TRBV14 to TRBJ1-2, with D hard to call. CDR3 length: 14 residues. V lost 0 bases and J 2 bases, leaving 7 bases between the germline ends. From germline, CDR1 is SGHDN and CDR2 FVKESK. The DNA of the CDR3 is TGTGCCAGCAGCCAAGATGGAGCGAACTATGGCTACACCTTC. Translation gives CASSQDGANYGYTF.

The J gene is TRBJ1-6, the V gene TRBV27, with D unresolved. V was clipped by 3 bases and J by 5 bases, with 8 bases between them. The CDR3 spans 14 residues. Germline loops: CDR1 MNHEY, CDR2 SMNVEV (reference sequence). The CDR3 region has the DNA TGTGCCAGCAGTTTTGCAGTCCATAATTCACCCCTCCACTTT. Translating gives CASSFAVHNSPLHF.

This chain connects TRBV11-2 to TRBJ2-1, with D possibly matching TRBD2 (6 bases). CDR3 length: 15 amino acids. Germline assignment: CDR1 SGHAT and CDR2 FQNNGV. Trimming left V 3 bases short and J 4 bases short, with 13 bases between. CDR3 loop: CASSLGTGAYNEQFF. DNA for the CDR3: TGTGCCAGCAGCTTGGGAACGGGAGCTTACAATGAGCAGTTCTTC. Full variable domain (remainder filled in from reference TRBV11-2 and TRBJ2-1): EAGVAQSPRYKIIEKRQSVAFWCNPISGHATLYWYQQILGQGPKLLIQFQNNGVVDDSQLPKDRFSAERLKGVDSTLKIQPAKLEDSAVYLCASSLGTGAYNEQFFGPGTRLTVL.

This chain joins TRBV7-9 and TRBJ1-1, with 8 positions matching TRBD1. V dropped 5 bases and J dropped 4; count of bases not matched to a gene: 12. This CDR3 has 16 amino acids. Germline assignment: CDR1 SEHNR and CDR2 FQNEAQ (reference sequence). This CDR3 reads CASSAAGGGTFTEAFF. DNA for the CDR3: TGTGCCAGCAGCGCAGCAGGGGGCGGAACATTCACTGAAGCTTTCTTT.

This chain links TRBV11-3 with TRBJ2-2, with D possibly TRBD2 on 6 matching bases. The CDR3 is made up of 16 amino acids. Germline V gene data show CDR1 as SGHNT and CDR2 as YENEEA. The germline V and J ends were trimmed by 5 bases and 3 bases, with 16 bases remaining between them. The CDR3 DNA follows: TGTGCCAGCAGCCAAAACTGGGGGGTGGACACCGGGGAGCTGTTTTTT. Residues: CASSQNWGVDTGELFF. The full variable domain, its missing parts supplied by reference TRBV11-3 and TRBJ2-2, is EAGVVQSPRYKIIEKKQPVAFWCNPISGHNTLYWYLQNLGQGPELLIRYENEEAVDDSQLPKDRFSAERLKGVDSTLKIQPAELGDSAVYLCASSQNWGVDTGELFFGEGSRLTVL.

J is TRBJ1-4 and V is TRBV11-2; maybe TRBD1 (6 bases). The germline gives CDR1 SGHAT, CDR2 FQNNGV. The CDR3 covers 14 residues. Trimming took off 3 bases at V and 8 bases at J, with 13 bases between the two ends. Here the CDR3 DNA reads TGTGCCAGCAGCTTCTACAGGGTCGGCGAAAAACTGTTTTTT. Its translation: CASSFYRVGEKLFF. The variable domain in full, completed from reference TRBV11-2 and TRBJ1-4, reads EAGVAQSPRYKIIEKRQSVAFWCNPISGHATLYWYQQILGQGPKLLIQFQNNGVVDDSQLPKDRFSAERLKGVDSTLKIQPAKLEDSAVYLCASSFYRVGEKLFFGSGTQLSVL.

This chain uses TRBV3-1 (or the pseudogene TRBV3-2) with TRBJ1-5, with a possible D match to TRBD1 (5 bases). Germline V lookup: CDR1 LGHDT, CDR2 YNNKEL (reference sequence). V gave up 5 bases and J gave up 5 bases, with 10 bases separating them. The CDR3 runs to 13 residues. CDR3 protein: CASSGSRDQPQHF. Here the CDR3 DNA reads TGTGCCAGCAGCGGGTCCAGGGATCAGCCCCAGCATTTT.

In this sample, this clone turned up once. The genes are TRBV3-1 (or the pseudogene TRBV3-2) and TRBJ2-5; TRBD2 matches 14 bases. Trimming at V came to 7 bases and at J to 5 bases, leaving 6 bases not matched to a gene. This CDR3 spans 15 amino acids. Germline CDR1 and CDR2: LGHDT and YNNKEL (reference sequence). DNA of the CDR3: TGTGCCAGCAACCGACTAGCGGGGGGGCAGGAGACCCAGTACTTC. This codes for CASNRLAGGQETQYF.